This is a list of T cell receptor beta chains from one sample in a study of blood T cells in healthy people across ages. Via MiXCR, TCRdb re-called the 5' RACE reads, giving one row per CDR3 protein. The sample holds 950,000 to 1,200,000 distinct CDR3 sequences, around two fifths seen once. Sequencing was carried out using blood. Source of these receptors: a man younger than 30 in good health. Both conserved end residues are part of each CDR3. The order of the fields is J gene, V gene, CDR3 length, D gene, clone size, CDR3 DNA, CDR3 protein. D genes are given only for firm matches. The size entry is marked missing in some rows and otherwise reads once, few, many or a size class.

TRBJ1-1	TRBV4-2	15	TRBD1	-	TGTGCCAGCACGACAGGGGGAATGAAGAGCACTGAAGCTTTCTTT	CASTTGGMKSTEAFF
TRBJ2-1	TRBV12-3/TRBV12-4	15	TRBD2	-	TGTGCCAGCAGTGCTTGCGGGGGGGCCCACAATGAGCAGTTCTTC	CASSACGGAHNEQFF
TRBJ1-1	TRBV12-3/TRBV12-4	13	TRBD1	many	TGTGCCAGCACCGGACAGGGGGGGACTGAAGCTTTCTTT	CASTGQGGTEAFF
TRBJ2-3	TRBV28	16	TRBD1	few	TGTGCCAGCAGTTTGGCCGGGACAGGGGACAAAGATACGCAGTATTTT	CASSLAGTGDKDTQYF
TRBJ2-1	TRBV28	16	TRBD1	-	TGTGCCAGCACCGTCAGGGGGCTTGAGGCCTACAATGAGCAGTTCTTC	CASTVRGLEAYNEQFF
TRBJ1-2	TRBV7-9	15	-	-	TGTACCAGCAGCTTAAACGCGGGCGGGCCTTATGGCTACACCTTC	CTSSLNAGGPYGYTF
TRBJ2-1	TRBV9	13	TRBD1	-	TGTGCCAGCCGGGACAGTGAATCCAATGAGCAGTTCTTC	CASRDSESNEQFF
TRBJ1-5	TRBV7-9	14	-	few	TGTGCCAGCAGCTTAGAGGGAAGCAGTCAGCCCCAGCATTTT	CASSLEGSSQPQHF
TRBJ1-4	TRBV27	13	TRBD1	-	TGTGCCAGACTAGGGACAGGGGTAGAAAAACTGTTTTTT	CARLGTGVEKLFF
TRBJ1-1	TRBV29-1	16	-	-	TGCAGCGTTGTTGGGGGGGTTGTGGGTAAGAACACTGAAGCTTTCTTT	CSVVGGVVGKNTEAFF
TRBJ1-5	TRBV2	15	-	few	TGTGCCTCGCAGAAGGAGGGGATTTCCAATCAGCCCCAGCATTTT	CASQKEGISNQPQHF
TRBJ1-1	TRBV5-1	13	-	-	TGCGCCGGCAGTATAACGATGAACACTGAAGCTTTCTTT	CAGSITMNTEAFF
TRBJ2-3	TRBV3-1	15	-	-	TGTGCCAGCAGCCAAGGTGCGCATAGCACAGATACGCAGTATTTT	CASSQGAHSTDTQYF
TRBJ1-5	TRBV2	12	-	-	TGTGCCAGCAGGGGAGAGGACCAGCCCCGGCATTTT	CASRGEDQPRHF
TRBJ1-1	TRBV11-2	16	TRBD1	once	TGTGCCAGCAGCTTAGCGGCAGGGGGCTGGGGCACTGAAGCTTTCTTT	CASSLAAGGWGTEAFF
TRBJ1-2	TRBV30	16	-	-	TGTGCCTGGAGTGTAGGAACAGCGGAAGACTTCTATGGCTACACCTTC	CAWSVGTAEDFYGYTF
TRBJ2-5	TRBV12-3/TRBV12-4	14	-	-	TGTGCCAGCAGTTTAGCGGGGTCGGGGCAGACCCAGTACTTC	CASSLAGSGQTQYF
TRBJ1-6	TRBV12-3/TRBV12-4	14	-	few	TGTGCCAGCAGTTTAGATGGATTTGGTTCACCCCTCCACTTT	CASSLDGFGSPLHF
TRBJ2-4	TRBV20-1	15	-	-	TGCAGTGCTAGACTGACGGGGGTAGCCAAAAACATTCAGTACTTC	CSARLTGVAKNIQYF
TRBJ1-4	TRBV7-9	14	-	-	TGTGCCAGCAGCTCGCGTCAGGGCGGTGAAAAACTGTTTTTT	CASSSRQGGEKLFF